Sequencing of this TCR beta chain was carried out in a study of OX40 agonist ivuxolimab in advanced cancers. The wider study: Cohort: around 86% men, mean age roughly 60, aged about 23 to 79.

From germline, CDR1 is SNHLY and CDR2 FYNNEI. The CDR3 runs 14 residues. Trimming took 1 base from V and 5 from J, leaving 11 bases between them. Libraries were prepared by immunoSEQ multiplex PCR; TCRdb keeps only in-frame clonotypes and omits some of them. The data show approximately 22,000 clones, with around four fifths seen just once and about 35% held by the top ten. The source material was CD4+ or CD8+ T cells sorted from blood, sampled in a trial of the OX40 agonist ivuxolimab. The clonotype comes from an adult with an advanced solid tumor such as melanoma, head and neck, liver or kidney cancer. The chain couples TRBV2 to TRBJ2-5; D call uncertain. The CDR3 loop reads CASSEEGARETQYF. The CDR3 nucleotides read TGTGCCAGCAGTGAAGAAGGAGCGCGGGAGACCCAGTACTTC.